These T cell receptor beta chains were read from a single sample in a study of blood T cell repertoires in COVID-19. TCRdb keeps only in-frame clones here, not all; method: immunoSEQ multiplex PCR. The sample lists about 14,000 clones; around nine tenths were seen once. The sample was peripheral blood. The receptors shown here come from a human donor in a cohort sampled during active COVID-19. Each CDR3 is given with its conserved first and last residue. The D gene is left open where the match is weak. A row's size may be missing; if present it is once, few, many or a size class.

CDR3: CATQLAGGPEQFF
DNA: TGTGCCACCCAACTAGCGGGGGGGCCTGAGCAGTTCTTC
D: TRBD2
V: TRBV2
size: NA
J: TRBJ2-1
length: 13

CDR3: CASSLINSITDTQYF
DNA: TGTGCCAGCAGCTTAATCAACTCAATCACAGATACGCAGTATTTT
D: NA
V: TRBV7-2
size: NA
J: TRBJ2-3
length: 15

CDR3: CASSGAAYGYTF
DNA: TGTGCCAGCAGTGGGGCCGCCTATGGCTACACCTTC
D: NA
V: TRBV2
size: NA
J: TRBJ1-2
length: 12

CDR3: CASKEGGPHNEQYF
DNA: TGTGCCAGCAAGGAGGGGGGGCCTCACAACGAGCAGTACTTC
D: NA
V: TRBV6-5
size: NA
J: TRBJ2-7
length: 14

CDR3: CSVRVESDEQYF
DNA: TGCAGCGTCAGGGTTGAAAGTGACGAGCAGTACTTC
D: NA
V: TRBV29-1
size: NA
J: TRBJ2-7
length: 12

CDR3: CATSVGRGIGDTQYF
DNA: TGTGCCACCAGTGTGGGCAGGGGAATAGGGGATACGCAGTATTTT
D: NA
V: TRBV24-1
size: NA
J: TRBJ2-3
length: 15

CDR3: CASSSSRLSMGGGGNEQFF
DNA: TGTGCCAGCAGTTCCAGCCGGTTGTCGATGGGCGGGGGGGGCAATGAGCAGTTCTTC
D: TRBD2
V: TRBV6-2/TRBV6-3
size: once
J: TRBJ2-1
length: 19

CDR3: CASSLGQGRNQPQHF
DNA: TGTGCCAGCAGCCTAGGACAGGGTCGCAATCAGCCCCAGCATTTT
D: TRBD1
V: TRBV11-2
size: few
J: TRBJ1-5
length: 15

CDR3: CASSPRENEKLFF
DNA: TGTGCCAGTAGTCCCCGCGAGAATGAAAAACTGTTTTTT
D: NA
V: TRBV19
size: NA
J: TRBJ1-4
length: 13

CDR3: CASTTGVGTEAFF
DNA: TGTGCCAGCACAACAGGGGTGGGCACTGAAGCTTTCTTT
D: TRBD1
V: TRBV18
size: NA
J: TRBJ1-1
length: 13

CDR3: CASSVPYSNQPQHF
DNA: TGTGCCAGCAGTGTCCCTTATAGCAATCAGCCCCAGCATTTT
D: NA
V: TRBV2
size: NA
J: TRBJ1-5
length: 14

CDR3: CASSLPDRGSYEQYF
DNA: TGCGCCAGCAGCCTACCGGACAGGGGCTCCTACGAGCAGTACTTC
D: TRBD1
V: TRBV5-1
size: NA
J: TRBJ2-7
length: 15

CDR3: CASSTSGGAVDTQYF
DNA: TGTGCCAGCTCAACTAGCGGGGGGGCCGTGGATACGCAGTATTTT
D: TRBD2
V: TRBV18
size: NA
J: TRBJ2-3
length: 15

CDR3: CAWSTGITDTQYF
DNA: TGTGCCTGGAGTACGGGGATCACAGATACGCAGTATTTT
D: NA
V: TRBV30
size: NA
J: TRBJ2-3
length: 13

CDR3: CASSDSGSGGADTQYF
DNA: TGTGCCAGCAGTGACTCGGGTAGCGGGGGGGCAGATACGCAGTATTTT
D: TRBD2
V: TRBV6-4
size: NA
J: TRBJ2-3
length: 16

CDR3: CASSRGILQETQYF
DNA: TGTGCCAGCAGCAGAGGAATTTTACAAGAGACCCAGTACTTC
D: NA
V: TRBV9
size: NA
J: TRBJ2-5
length: 14

CDR3: CASSLARGDIETQYF
DNA: TGTGCCAGCAGCCTGGCGCGGGGGGATATTGAGACCCAGTACTTC
D: TRBD2
V: TRBV11-3
size: NA
J: TRBJ2-5
length: 15

CDR3: CASSEFYQGGTGELFF
DNA: TGTGCCAGCAGTGAATTTTACCAGGGGGGTACCGGGGAGCTGTTTTTT
D: NA
V: TRBV6-1
size: NA
J: TRBJ2-2
length: 16

CDR3: CASSLYPEAGNTIYF
DNA: TGCGCCAGCAGCTTGTATCCAGAAGCTGGAAACACCATATATTTT
D: NA
V: TRBV5-1
size: NA
J: TRBJ1-3
length: 15

CDR3: CASSQETYTIRGYTF
DNA: TGCGCCAGCAGCCAAGAGACGTACACTATTCGGGGCTACACCTTC
D: NA
V: TRBV4-3
size: NA
J: TRBJ1-2
length: 15

CDR3: CAISESREGNGYTF
DNA: TGTGCCATCAGTGAGTCCAGGGAAGGCAATGGCTACACCTTC
D: NA
V: TRBV10-3
size: once
J: TRBJ1-2
length: 14

CDR3: CSVDGTGGTEAFF
DNA: TGCAGCGTTGATGGGACAGGGGGTACTGAAGCTTTCTTT
D: TRBD1
V: TRBV29-1
size: NA
J: TRBJ1-1
length: 13

CDR3: CASSLNTMGQGGGQPQHF
DNA: TGTGCCAGCAGCTTAAATACCATGGGACAGGGGGGAGGTCAGCCCCAGCATTTT
D: TRBD1
V: TRBV7-8
size: NA
J: TRBJ1-5
length: 18

CDR3: CASSLEAVTDTQYF
DNA: TGTGCCAGCAGCTTAGAAGCGGTCACAGATACGCAGTATTTT
D: NA
V: TRBV7-8
size: large
J: TRBJ2-3
length: 14

CDR3: CASSPDGSGSPLHF
DNA: TGTGCCAGCAGCCCCGACGGGTCCGGTTCACCCCTCCACTTT
D: NA
V: TRBV9
size: NA
J: TRBJ1-6
length: 14

CDR3: CASSQSPPTGPPNYGYTF
DNA: TGCGCCAGCAGCCAATCTCCTCCGACAGGTCCCCCTAACTATGGCTACACCTTC
D: NA
V: TRBV4-1
size: once
J: TRBJ1-2
length: 18

CDR3: CASSPLGGLAGGGTDTQYF
DNA: TGTGCCAGCAGCCCCCTCGGGGGACTAGCGGGGGGAGGGACAGATACGCAGTATTTT
D: TRBD2
V: TRBV7-8
size: NA
J: TRBJ2-3
length: 19

CDR3: CASSSVQQYF
DNA: TGTGCCAGCAGTTCTGTTCAGCAGTACTTC
D: NA
V: TRBV6-6
size: NA
J: TRBJ2-7
length: 10

CDR3: CASSAKVGDFLAHQPQHF
DNA: TGTGCCAGTAGCGCAAAAGTAGGGGACTTCTTGGCCCATCAGCCCCAGCATTTT
D: NA
V: TRBV19
size: few
J: TRBJ1-5
length: 18

CDR3: CASSVTSGRENEQFF
DNA: TGTGCCAGCAGCGTAACTAGCGGGAGGGAGAATGAGCAGTTCTTC
D: TRBD2
V: TRBV9
size: NA
J: TRBJ2-1
length: 15

CDR3: CASSPGWEETQYF
DNA: TGTGCCAGCAGTCCGGGTTGGGAGGAGACCCAGTACTTC
D: NA
V: TRBV12-3/TRBV12-4
size: NA
J: TRBJ2-5
length: 13

CDR3: CASSQDIAGGQSGELFF
DNA: TGCGCCAGCAGCCAAGATATAGCGGGGGGGCAATCCGGGGAGCTGTTTTTT
D: TRBD2
V: TRBV4-3
size: NA
J: TRBJ2-2
length: 17

CDR3: CASSLAGGQETQYF
DNA: TGCGCCAGCAGCTTGGCGGGGGGACAAGAGACCCAGTACTTC
D: TRBD2
V: TRBV5-1
size: NA
J: TRBJ2-5
length: 14

CDR3: CASRPFYNEQFF
DNA: TGTGCCAGCCGTCCTTTCTACAATGAGCAGTTCTTC
D: NA
V: TRBV6-5
size: NA
J: TRBJ2-1
length: 12

CDR3: CASSPRTGANTGELFF
DNA: TGCGCCAGCAGCCCTAGGACAGGGGCCAACACCGGGGAGCTGTTTTTT
D: TRBD1
V: TRBV4-3
size: NA
J: TRBJ2-2
length: 16

CDR3: CASSPDSPTGELFF
DNA: TGTGCCAGCAGCCCGGACAGCCCCACCGGGGAGCTGTTTTTT
D: NA
V: TRBV5-4
size: NA
J: TRBJ2-2
length: 14

CDR3: CASSGDGTDTQYF
DNA: TGTGCCAGCAGTGGCGACGGGACAGATACGCAGTATTTT
D: NA
V: TRBV6-4
size: NA
J: TRBJ2-3
length: 13

CDR3: CANKKLGQGGTEAFF
DNA: TGTGCCAACAAAAAATTGGGGCAGGGAGGAACTGAAGCTTTCTTT
D: NA
V: TRBV28
size: NA
J: TRBJ1-1
length: 15

CDR3: CASSSLAGYNEQFF
DNA: TGTGCCAGTAGTAGTCTAGCGGGTTACAATGAGCAGTTCTTC
D: TRBD2
V: TRBV19
size: NA
J: TRBJ2-1
length: 14

CDR3: CSARLSAVGAFF
DNA: TGCAGCGCCCGACTGTCGGCGGTGGGAGCTTTCTTT
D: NA
V: TRBV29-1
size: NA
J: TRBJ1-1
length: 12

CDR3: CASSRRGSSYEQYF
DNA: TGTGCCAGCAGCCGTCGAGGAAGCTCCTACGAGCAGTACTTC
D: NA
V: TRBV11-3
size: NA
J: TRBJ2-7
length: 14

CDR3: CASTRTSGNTDTQYF
DNA: TGTGCCAGCACGAGGACAAGCGGGAACACAGATACGCAGTATTTT
D: TRBD2
V: TRBV2
size: once
J: TRBJ2-3
length: 15

CDR3: CASSMGQGTGGRTEAFF
DNA: TGTGCCAGTAGTATGGGGCAGGGGACAGGGGGTAGGACTGAAGCTTTCTTT
D: TRBD1
V: TRBV19
size: NA
J: TRBJ1-1
length: 17

CDR3: CASSESSLAGANYEQYF
DNA: TGCGCCAGCAGTGAGTCTTCGCTAGCGGGGGCCAACTACGAGCAGTACTTC
D: TRBD2
V: TRBV10-1
size: NA
J: TRBJ2-7
length: 17

CDR3: CASSSERQGTEAFF
DNA: TGTGCCAGCAGTTCCGAACGTCAGGGAACTGAAGCTTTCTTT
D: NA
V: TRBV27
size: few
J: TRBJ1-1
length: 14

CDR3: CASSSIGLDSYEQYF
DNA: TGCGCCAGCAGCTCGATTGGACTGGATTCCTACGAGCAGTACTTC
D: NA
V: TRBV5-1
size: NA
J: TRBJ2-7
length: 15

CDR3: CASSYLSTGVGYTF
DNA: TGTGCCAGCAGTTACTTAAGTACAGGGGTTGGCTACACCTTC
D: TRBD1
V: TRBV6-2/TRBV6-3
size: NA
J: TRBJ1-2
length: 14